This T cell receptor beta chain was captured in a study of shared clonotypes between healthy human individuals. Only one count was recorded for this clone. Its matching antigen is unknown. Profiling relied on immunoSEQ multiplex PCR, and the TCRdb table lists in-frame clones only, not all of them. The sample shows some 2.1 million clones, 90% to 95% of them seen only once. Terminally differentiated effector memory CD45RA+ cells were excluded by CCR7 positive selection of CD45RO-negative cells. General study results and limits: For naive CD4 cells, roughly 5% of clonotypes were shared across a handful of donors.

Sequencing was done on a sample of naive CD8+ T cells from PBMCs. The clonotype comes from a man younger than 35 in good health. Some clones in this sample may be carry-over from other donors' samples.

The CDR3: CASSLFPPTYNEQFF. CDR3 in DNA: TGTGCCAGCAGTTTATTTCCGCCGACCTACAATGAGCAGTTCTTC. The chain combines TRBV27 with TRBJ2-1; no reliable D call. Germline V gene sequence: CDR1 MNHEY, CDR2 SMNVEV (reference sequence). The V and J ends lost 1 base and 2 bases respectively, with 9 bases between them. The CDR3 runs 15 residues.